A selection of T cell receptor beta chains follows, all from one sample in a study of blood T cells in healthy people across ages. Each CDR3 protein gets one entry after TCRdb re-called the 5' RACE reads with MiXCR. The table records fewer than 2 million distinct CDR3 sequences, roughly two fifths of them present only once. The sequenced material came from blood. The receptors originated from a human donor in good health. Both conserved end residues are part of each CDR3. D genes are given only for firm matches. Not every row has a clone size; where given, it reads once, few, many or a size class.

CDR3 length,clone size,D gene,J gene,V gene,CDR3 DNA,CDR3 protein
12,once,.,TRBJ2-4,TRBV3-1,TGTGCCAGCAGCCAAGAGACGACGGAGCAGTACTTC,CASSQETTEQYF
11,.,.,TRBJ1-1,TRBV7-2,TGTGCCAGCAGCTTCGGAGGGAAAGCTTTCTTT,CASSFGGKAFF
17,.,.,TRBJ2-3,TRBV4-3,TGCGCCAGCAGCCAACGGGGAGGCGGTAGCAGCACAGATACGCAGTATTTT,CASSQRGGGSSTDTQYF
12,.,.,TRBJ2-1,TRBV11-2,TGTGCCAGCAGCCAAACTAGGGATGAGCAGTTCTTC,CASSQTRDEQFF
15,.,.,TRBJ2-3,TRBV6-1,TGTGCCAGCAGTGAAAAAAGTCAGGGCCCCGATACGCAGTATTTT,CASSEKSQGPDTQYF
14,.,.,TRBJ2-5,TRBV4-3,TGCGCCAGCAGCCAAGATTCAAAGCGAGAGACCCAGTACTTC,CASSQDSKRETQYF
15,.,.,TRBJ1-2,TRBV7-9,TGTGCCAGCAGCCCCACCGGGACGAGGGTTTTTGGCTACACCTTC,CASSPTGTRVFGYTF
16,.,TRBD1,TRBJ1-5,TRBV6-2/TRBV6-3,TGTGCCAGCAGTAGGACCGGGACAGGGGGGTTTCAGCCCCAGCATTTT,CASSRTGTGGFQPQHF
15,.,.,TRBJ1-5,TRBV20-1,TGCAGTGCTAGTTCAGGTCGTGTCGGCAATCAGCCCCAGCATTTT,CSASSGRVGNQPQHF
16,.,.,TRBJ1-2,TRBV5-1,TGCGCCAGCAGCTTGGCCTCGGACAGTTCCGTCTATGGCTACACCTTC,CASSLASDSSVYGYTF
16,.,.,TRBJ1-2,TRBV7-8,TGTGCCAGCAGTTTGAGACAGGCGGGTTATGACTATGGCTACACCTTC,CASSLRQAGYDYGYTF
15,few,.,TRBJ1-6,TRBV20-1,TGCAGTGCTAGAGCGCCCCAGATGACCAATTCACCCCTCCACTTT,CSARAPQMTNSPLHF
15,.,TRBD2,TRBJ2-1,TRBV7-2,TGTGCCAGCACCATTGACCGGGGGGGCTACAATGAGCAGTTCTTC,CASTIDRGGYNEQFF
12,.,.,TRBJ2-5,TRBV20-1,TGCAGTGCTAGTTGGACTGACGAGACCCAGTACTTC,CSASWTDETQYF
20,.,TRBD2,TRBJ2-7,TRBV30,TGTGCCTGGAGTCCCTTCCTCGCTAGCGGGAGAGGTCTGGAGTACAATGAGCAGTACTTC,CAWSPFLASGRGLEYNEQYF
14,few,.,TRBJ2-7,TRBV12-3/TRBV12-4,TGTGCCAGCAGTTTGGGGACAATGCTCTACGAGCAGTACTTC,CASSLGTMLYEQYF
14,.,.,TRBJ2-3,TRBV9,TGTGCCAGCAGCGCCGGCTTTAGAGGGGGGGCCGAGTATTTT,CASSAGFRGGAEYF
15,few,.,TRBJ2-3,TRBV28,TGTGCCAGCTCCTTCGAGAGCCCTAGCACCGATACGCAGTATTTT,CASSFESPSTDTQYF
18,.,TRBD2,TRBJ2-1,TRBV6-2/TRBV6-3,TGTGCCAGCAGTAAGACTAGCGGGGGGGCCTTCCGCGAGAATGAGCAGTTCTTC,CASSKTSGGAFRENEQFF
17,.,.,TRBJ2-2,TRBV24-1,TGTGCCACCAGTGATTTGGGGATGGGGGCGAGCACCGGGGAGCTGTTTTTT,CATSDLGMGASTGELFF
15,many,TRBD2,TRBJ2-1,TRBV5-1,TGTGCCAGCAGCTTGGGACTAGGTTCCTACAATGAGCAGTTCTTC,CASSLGLGSYNEQFF
16,few,TRBD2,TRBJ2-7,TRBV7-9,TGTGCCAGCAGCTACAGACTAGCGGGTAACTCCTACGAGCAGTACTTC,CASSYRLAGNSYEQYF
16,.,.,TRBJ2-3,TRBV6-5,TGTGCCAGCAGTTACCACCCAGCGGCTAACACAGATACGCAGTATTTT,CASSYHPAANTDTQYF
14,.,.,TRBJ2-6,TRBV20-1,TGCAGTGCACCGGACAGCTCTGGGGCCAACGTCCTGACTTTC,CSAPDSSGANVLTF
14,.,.,TRBJ2-7,TRBV5-1,TGCGCCAGCAGTGATCAGGGGCGCTCCTACGAGCAGTACTTC,CASSDQGRSYEQYF
14,.,.,TRBJ1-1,TRBV29-1,TGCAGCGTTCAAAACAGGCTAATGAACACTGAAGCTTTCTTT,CSVQNRLMNTEAFF
15,.,.,TRBJ1-1,TRBV7-3,TGTGCCAGCAGCACGCGTCCGGGACCTAACACTGAAGCTTTCTTT,CASSTRPGPNTEAFF
16,.,.,TRBJ2-3,TRBV5-1,TGCGCCAGCGCAAAGGGGACTGGCCGTAGCACAGATACGCAGTATTTT,CASAKGTGRSTDTQYF
16,.,.,TRBJ2-5,TRBV7-6,TGTGCCAGCAGCTTAGTCCCAGAAAGCCACCAAGAGACCCAGTACTTC,CASSLVPESHQETQYF
13,.,.,TRBJ2-7,TRBV15,TGTGCCACCAGCAGAGCTGCGAAAAACGAGCAGTACTTC,CATSRAAKNEQYF
16,.,.,TRBJ2-1,TRBV4-2,TGTGCCAGCAGACAACAAGAAGGGGGGAGCTATAATGAGCAGTTCTTC,CASRQQEGGSYNEQFF
16,once,.,TRBJ1-5,TRBV27,TGTGCCAGCAGTTTATTCCGGCCGACAGTGGTTCAGCCCCAGCATTTT,CASSLFRPTVVQPQHF
16,.,.,TRBJ1-4,TRBV9,TGTGCCAGCAGCGGTGACGGTGAGGGGGTGGATGAAAAACTGTTTTTT,CASSGDGEGVDEKLFF
13,.,.,TRBJ1-2,TRBV20-1,TGCAGTGCTAGCTCAGGTCAGGACTATGGCTACACCTTC,CSASSGQDYGYTF
18,.,TRBD1,TRBJ1-4,TRBV20-1,TGCAGTGCTGACAGAGGGACAGCCACTAGCCCAACTAATGAAAAACTGTTTTTT,CSADRGTATSPTNEKLFF
15,.,TRBD1,TRBJ2-7,TRBV24-1,TGTGCCACCAGTGACGGGGGACAGGGAAACGACGAGCAGTACTTC,CATSDGGQGNDEQYF
14,.,.,TRBJ1-5,TRBV7-9,TGTGCCAGCAGTCCCGCCTCCCAAGAGCAGCCCCAGCATTTT,CASSPASQEQPQHF
14,.,.,TRBJ2-1,TRBV20-1,TGCAGTGCCAGAACACAACTGTCCTACAATGAGCAGTTCTTC,CSARTQLSYNEQFF
15,.,TRBD1,TRBJ2-1,TRBV12-3/TRBV12-4,TGTGCCAGCAGTTTAGTGGTCGGGACAGGGTTTGAGCAGTTCTTC,CASSLVVGTGFEQFF
16,.,TRBD1,TRBJ1-2,TRBV5-6,TGTGCCAGCAGCCGGGACAGGGGGCGCAACCCCGATGGCTACACCTTC,CASSRDRGRNPDGYTF
15,once,.,TRBJ2-7,TRBV7-9,TGTGCCAGCAGCTCTGACAGGTCTCACTCCTACGAGCAGTACTTC,CASSSDRSHSYEQYF
13,.,.,TRBJ2-1,TRBV30,TGTGCCTGGAGGGTGGAGGGTAACAATGAGCAGTTCTTC,CAWRVEGNNEQFF
16,.,.,TRBJ1-1,TRBV5-8,TGTGCCAGCAGCTTGGGGAGGGGTTACATGAACACTGAAGCTTTCTTT,CASSLGRGYMNTEAFF
15,.,TRBD2,TRBJ2-1,TRBV13,TGTGCCAGCAGCTTATCTCCGGGGGGGCCAGATGAGCAGTTCTTC,CASSLSPGGPDEQFF
17,many,TRBD1,TRBJ2-5,TRBV10-3,TGTGCCATCAGTGATCGCGACAGGGGTCCCCTAAGAGAGACCCAGTACTTC,CAISDRDRGPLRETQYF
17,once,.,TRBJ1-3,TRBV7-9,TGTGCCAGCAGCTTTATCGGGGCGAGGAGCTCTGGAAACACCATATATTTT,CASSFIGARSSGNTIYF
15,.,TRBD1,TRBJ2-3,TRBV15,TGTGCCACCAACATGGGGACAGTACGCACAGATACGCAGTATTTT,CATNMGTVRTDTQYF
15,.,.,TRBJ2-7,TRBV3-1,TGTGCCAGCAGCCAAGGCGGGGGCCCCTGCTACGAGCAGTACTTC,CASSQGGGPCYEQYF
14,few,.,TRBJ1-4,TRBV12-3/TRBV12-4,TGTGCCAGCACCCCGGGACGGAAGAATGAAAAACTGTTTTTT,CASTPGRKNEKLFF
14,.,.,TRBJ2-7,TRBV3-1,TGTGCCAGCAGCCGTGGGGTCAACTCCTACGAGCAGTACTTC,CASSRGVNSYEQYF